The sequence of this T cell receptor (beta chain) was determined in a study of blood T cell repertoires in COVID-19. Study as a whole: PBMCs, B-cell-depleted T cells, or T cells provided the cDNA or gDNA that made up the material.

This CDR3 contains 14 residues. This table comes from immunoSEQ multiplex PCR, and its TCRdb copy is limited to in-frame clones, with some not included. The sample comprises a few hundred thousand clones, approximately 86% of which are singletons, and 7% to 7.5% rests with the top ten. The chain combines TRBV21-1 with TRBJ2-5; the listed D gene, TRBD2, was not tested against the DNA. TRBV21-1 is marked as a pseudogene. The material sequenced was peripheral blood. This receptor was identified in an older woman with COVID-19, enrolled during active disease. CDR3 sequence (DNA): TGTGCCAGCAGCAAATTCCGCGGTCAAGAGACCCAGTACTTC. Its translation is CASSKFRGQETQYF.